These T cell receptor beta chains were read from a single sample in a study of cytomegalovirus exposure and HLA in healthy donors. The protocol was immunoSEQ multiplex PCR, while the TCRdb copy is restricted to in-frame clones and leaves out a portion. Of about 59,000 clones listed, 83% were seen once; the top ten hold about 1.6%. The sample was PBMCs. All receptors derive from a human donor in good health. Each CDR3 is given with its conserved first and last residue. D genes are given only for firm matches. The size field is filled for only some rows; it gives once, few, many or a size class.

v_gene	j_gene	d_gene	abundance	CDR3nt	CDR3aa
TRBV18	TRBJ2-5	.	.	TGTGCCAGCTCACTCAGGAACCAAGAGACCCAGTACTTC	CASSLRNQETQYF
TRBV30	TRBJ2-1	TRBD1	.	TGTGCCTATCACAGGGGCCTCTCCTACAATGAGCAGTTCTTC	CAYHRGLSYNEQFF
TRBV27	TRBJ1-2	TRBD1	.	TGTGCCAGCAGTGCCTCCCGGGACAGGGGAGTAAACTATGGCTACACCTTC	CASSASRDRGVNYGYTF
TRBV4-3	TRBJ2-3	.	.	TGCGCCAGCAGCCAAGAGCAGGGGGATACGCAGTATTTT	CASSQEQGDTQYF
TRBV4-3	TRBJ1-6	TRBD1	.	TGCGCCAGCAGCCAGGACAGGTTTCAGAATTCACCCCTCCACTTT	CASSQDRFQNSPLHF
TRBV10-3	TRBJ2-7	.	.	TGTGCCATCAGTGGTATAGTTAGCTACGAGCAGTACTTC	CAISGIVSYEQYF
TRBV2	TRBJ1-1	.	few	TGTGCCAGCACACTCCGGGATTTGGGCACTGAAGCTTTCTTT	CASTLRDLGTEAFF
TRBV2	TRBJ1-1	TRBD1	.	TGTGCCAGCAGTGCCCTCATCGGACAGGGGAACACTGAAGCTTTCTTT	CASSALIGQGNTEAFF
TRBV5-4	TRBJ2-1	.	.	TGTGCCAGCAGCGGGGACCGGGACTCACTAGACTACAATGAGCAGTTCTTC	CASSGDRDSLDYNEQFF
TRBV27	TRBJ1-4	TRBD1	.	TGTGCCAGCAGTATGAACCGGGACAGGGATCGGGAAAAACTGTTTTTT	CASSMNRDRDREKLFF
TRBV15	TRBJ2-2	.	.	TGTGCCACCAGCAGAGATCCCGGCGGGGAGCTGTTTTTT	CATSRDPGGELFF
TRBV9	TRBJ2-5	TRBD2	.	TGTGCCAGCAGCGTAAGCGGGGCGGAGACCCAGTACTTC	CASSVSGAETQYF
TRBV19	TRBJ2-7	TRBD2	.	TGTGCCAGTAGTGTAACTAGCGCGAACTACGAGCAGTACTTC	CASSVTSANYEQYF
TRBV10-3	TRBJ1-6	.	.	TGTGCCATCAGTGAGTCCCTGGCCCCCAATTCACCCCTCCACTTT	CAISESLAPNSPLHF
TRBV4-2	TRBJ2-2	.	.	TGTGCCAGCAGCCTTTCGGACAGCACCGGGGAGCTGTTTTTT	CASSLSDSTGELFF
TRBV5-1	TRBJ2-7	.	.	TGCGCCAGCAGCCCCCTAGGGGGGAGGGCCTACGAGCAGTACTTC	CASSPLGGRAYEQYF
TRBV6-1	TRBJ1-5	.	.	TGTGCCAGCAGCCGGGAACCGTGGGGCAATCAGCCCCAGCATTTT	CASSREPWGNQPQHF
TRBV4-2	TRBJ1-3	TRBD1	.	TGTGCCAGCAGCCAACTACCCGGGACAGGGTCTGGAAACACCATATATTTT	CASSQLPGTGSGNTIYF
TRBV7-5	TRBJ2-5	.	.	TGTGCCAGAAGTTTCGGGGACAGCGATGCGGAGACCCAGTACTTC	CARSFGDSDAETQYF
TRBV4-3	TRBJ1-2	TRBD1	.	TGCGCCAGCAGCCAAGTTGCAGGGGGCGGCTATGGCTACACCTTC	CASSQVAGGGYGYTF
TRBV28	TRBJ2-1	.	.	TGTGCCAGCAGTTTTTACAGCGGGCTGCAGAATGAGCAGTTCTTC	CASSFYSGLQNEQFF
TRBV6-1	TRBJ1-1	TRBD1	medium-sized	TGTGCCAGCGAGCCCCCGGGACAGGGGATACGTGAAGCTTTCTTT	CASEPPGQGIREAFF
TRBV18	TRBJ1-2	.	.	TGTGCCAGCTCACCACCTTCCGGGAACTATGGCTACACCTTC	CASSPPSGNYGYTF
TRBV11-2	TRBJ1-1	.	.	TGTGCCAGCAGCGCCTGGCTGGACACTGAAGCTTTCTTT	CASSAWLDTEAFF
TRBV6-1	TRBJ2-1	TRBD2	.	TGTGCCAGCAGTGAAGTCGGACTAGCGGGGGACAATGAGCAGTTCTTC	CASSEVGLAGDNEQFF
TRBV6-4	TRBJ2-7	TRBD2	.	TGTGCCAGCAAGGCTTTCCCCCCCGGGACTAGCGGGAGGAGGTACGAGCAGTACTTC	CASKAFPPGTSGRRYEQYF
TRBV7-2	TRBJ2-7	TRBD2	.	TGTGCCAGCAGCTTGAATAGCGGGATGTACGAGCAGTACTTC	CASSLNSGMYEQYF
TRBV7-9	TRBJ1-1	TRBD1	.	TGTTCCAGCAGCTTAACAGGGGTCCCCATATGGAACACTGAAGCTTTCTTT	CSSSLTGVPIWNTEAFF
TRBV4-1	TRBJ1-2	.	.	TGCGCCAGCAGCCAAGATTTCGGAAACCCCCGGAGGAATGGCTACACCTTC	CASSQDFGNPRRNGYTF
TRBV9	TRBJ2-1	.	.	TGTGCCAGCAGCGTAGGGACAACCAGTTACAATGAGCAGTTCTTC	CASSVGTTSYNEQFF
TRBV5-4	TRBJ2-1	.	.	TGTGCCAGCAGCTCGAGCGGGCCCCGATACAATGAGCAGTTCTTC	CASSSSGPRYNEQFF
TRBV4-2	TRBJ2-1	TRBD2	few	TGTGCCAGCAGCTTAGCGGGGACCTCCTACAATGAGCAGTTCTTC	CASSLAGTSYNEQFF
TRBV18	TRBJ1-5	TRBD1	.	TGTGCCAGCTCACCATCCGGGACAGGGAGGTCCGGCAATCAGCCCCAGCATTTT	CASSPSGTGRSGNQPQHF
TRBV6-5	TRBJ1-2	TRBD1	.	TGTGCCAGCAGCCGGACAGGGATAGCTGATGGCTACACCTTC	CASSRTGIADGYTF
TRBV7-9	TRBJ2-7	TRBD2	.	TGTGCCAGCAGCCCTCTTGGTAGCGGGGAACGAACCTACGAGCAGTACTTC	CASSPLGSGERTYEQYF
TRBV28	TRBJ1-2	TRBD1	.	TGTGCCAGCAGCACGACAGGGGGCTATGGCTACACCTTC	CASSTTGGYGYTF
TRBV4-2	TRBJ2-7	TRBD2	.	TGTGCCAGCAGCCATACCGGGACTAGCGGGGGTCAGGCCTCCTACGAGCAGTACTTC	CASSHTGTSGGQASYEQYF
TRBV30	TRBJ1-2	.	.	TGTGCCTGGAGTTGGGAGGGTGGCTACACCTTC	CAWSWEGGYTF
TRBV5-1	TRBJ2-6	TRBD1	once	TGCGCCAGCAGCCACACGACAGGGGTGGCCAACGTCCTGACTTTC	CASSHTTGVANVLTF
TRBV15	TRBJ1-4	.	.	TGTGCCACCAGCCGCCTAGGGGTTAATGAAAAACTGTTTTTT	CATSRLGVNEKLFF